The next 20 T cell receptor beta chains were all read from a single sample in a study of CD4+ T cells in melanoma. Data came from immunoSEQ multiplex PCR; TCRdb stores just in-frame clones and leaves some out. The sample has about 140,000 clones; 85% to 95% are singletons. These receptors were taken from a human donor with melanoma.

The chain is built from TRBV5-1 and TRBJ2-2; TRBD2 aligns across 10 bases. This CDR3 has 16 amino acids. Per germline, CDR1 SGHRS and CDR2 YFSETQ. V shed 2 bases and J 8 bases; nucleotides not matched to a gene: 9. Written as DNA, the CDR3 is TGCGCCAGCAGCTTAAGCGGGGGGGCTTCCCAAGGGGAGCTGTTTTTT. Amino acids: CASSLSGGASQGELFF. Variable domain in full (rest from reference TRBV5-1 and TRBJ2-2): KAGVTQTPRYLIKTRGQQVTLSCSPISGHRSVSWYQQTPGQGLQFLFEYFSETQRNKGNFPGRFSGRQFSNSRSEMNVSTLELGDSALYLCASSLSGGASQGELFFGEGSRLTVL.

The chain has TRBV5-1 and TRBJ2-5; D gene uncertain. Trimming removed 7 bases at V and 6 bases at J, with 10 bases between. Germline loops: CDR1 SGHRS, CDR2 YFSETQ. There are 11 residues in the CDR3. For the CDR3, the DNA is TGCGCCAGCCGCAATGACCAGACCCAGTACTTC. This codes for CASRNDQTQYF.

J is TRBJ2-7 and V is TRBV5-1, with D hard to call. In germline, CDR1 is SGHRS, CDR2 YFSETQ. CDR3 length: 13 residues. V dropped 0 bases and J dropped 2 bases, with 6 bases sitting between them. The CDR3 DNA reads as TGCGCCAGCAGCTTGGATCTGGCCTACGAGCAGTACTTC. Its protein product is CASSLDLAYEQYF.

V usage is TRBV6-6 and J usage is TRBJ2-7, with no clear D. Per the germline V gene, CDR1 is MNHNY and CDR2 is SVGAGI (reference sequence). Between the trimmed V and J ends, which lost 5 bases and 4 bases, there was a span of 15 bases. This CDR3 is built from 14 residues. CDR3 nucleotide sequence: TGTGCCAGCAGTGATCTAGGAACTCGTTACGAGCAGTACTTC. Its protein product is CASSDLGTRYEQYF.

This chain links TRBV28 with TRBJ1-5; D remains ambiguous. V gave up 7 bases and J gave up 1 base, with 11 bases separating them. Looked up from germline, CDR1 is MDHEN and CDR2 is SYDVKM. There are 14 residues in the CDR3. The CDR3, as DNA: TGTGCCAGCATCGCCCCACCCAGCAATCAGCCCCAGCATTTT. Its translation is CASIAPPSNQPQHF.

The rearrangement joins TRBV5-1 to TRBJ1-5; D perhaps matches TRBD1 (5 bases). The V and J ends lost 3 bases and 10 bases respectively, with 14 bases between them. Looked up from germline, CDR1 is SGHRS and CDR2 is YFSETQ. The CDR3 runs 13 residues. The CDR3 coding sequence is TGCGCCAGCAGCTCCGAGGGGCAGGGACCCCAGCATTTT. It translates to CASSSEGQGPQHF.

The chain combines TRBV6-1 with TRBJ2-2; 11 bases map to TRBD2. Per the germline V gene, CDR1 is MNHNS and CDR2 is SASEGT. J lost 6 bases, V lost 6 bases, and 6 bases had no gene match. The CDR3 has 15 residues. The DNA for the CDR3 is TGTGCCAGCAGACCTAGCGGGGGGTTCGCCGGGGAGCTGTTTTTT. Its translation is CASRPSGGFAGELFF.

Only one count was recorded for this clone. V is TRBV5-5 and J is TRBJ2-3; D unclear. The CDR3 sequence is 12 residues long. CDR1 is SGHKS, CDR2 YYEKEE, per germline (reference sequence). Trimming pared 0 bases from V and 6 bases from J, leaving 5 bases between. The CDR3 nucleotides are TGTGCCAGCAGCTTGGAAAGGGATACGCAGTATTTT. The encoded protein is CASSLERDTQYF. Full variable domain (outside the CDR3, taken from reference TRBV5-5 and TRBJ2-3): DAGVTQSPTHLIKTRGQQVTLRCSPISGHKSVSWYQQVLGQGPQFIFQYYEKEERGRGNFPDRFSARQFPNYSSELNVNALLLGDSALYLCASSLERDTQYFGPGTRLTVL.

The chain carries TRBV29-1 and TRBJ1-2; 10 positions agree with TRBD1. The germline CDR1 and CDR2 sequences are SQVTM and ANQGSEA. The CDR3 contains 13 residues. Trimming removed 3 bases from V and 10 bases from J; junction bases left unmatched: 8. The CDR3 is CSVDRDRGVSYTF. As DNA, the CDR3 is TGCAGCGTTGATAGGGACAGGGGTGTTTCCTACACCTTC.

This chain links TRBV11-2 with TRBJ2-1; D remains unclear. V shed 3 bases and J shed 3 bases, with 12 bases lying between them. From germline, CDR1 is SGHAT and CDR2 FQNNGV. CDR3 size: 15 residues. The CDR3 reads CASSFRTDLYNEQFF. The CDR3 DNA follows: TGTGCCAGCAGCTTCCGAACCGACCTCTACAATGAGCAGTTCTTC.

This clone was seen only once. The chain carries TRBV15 and TRBJ2-2; possible D gene TRBD1, 6 bases. CDR3 length equals 14 residues. The ends were cut back, 2 bases at V and 7 bases at J, with 11 bases in the middle. Germline V CDR1 and CDR2: LNHNV, YYDKDF (reference sequence). CDR3 bases: TGTGCCACCAGCAGAACAGGGACGGGCGGGGAGCTGTTTTTT. It yields the protein CATSRTGTGGELFF.

This clone was counted a few times. V gene TRBV4-2 combines with J gene TRBJ2-2; no clear D. The V end lost 4 bases, the J end lost 1 base, and 10 bases lay between the germline ends. The germline gives CDR1 LGHNA, CDR2 YNFKEQ. The CDR3 length is 15 residues. This chain's CDR3 is CASSPVTGNTGELFF. Here the CDR3 DNA reads TGTGCCAGCAGCCCCGTCACCGGGAACACCGGGGAGCTGTTTTTT.

J is TRBJ2-3 and V is TRBV5-1, with D hard to call. From germline, CDR1 is SGHRS and CDR2 YFSETQ. Trimming cost V 0 bases and J 2 bases, with 7 bases left between them. The CDR3 runs 14 residues. As DNA, the CDR3 is TGCGCCAGCAGCTTGGGACTGCACACAGATACGCAGTATTTT. Translating gives CASSLGLHTDTQYF.

The V gene is TRBV5-1, the J gene TRBJ2-3; either TRBD1 or TRBD2 may fit D (5 bases each). The V end was cut by 2 bases, the J end by 6 bases, with 7 bases between. The germline gives CDR1 SGHRS, CDR2 YFSETQ. This CDR3 region has 12 residues. The CDR3 sequence: CASSFEGDTQYF. In nucleotides, the CDR3 is TGCGCCAGCAGCTTCGAGGGGGATACGCAGTATTTT.

V is TRBV7-9 and J is TRBJ1-1; no definite D call. CDR3 length: 15 amino acids. The germline V and J ends were trimmed by 4 bases and 0 bases, with 12 bases remaining between them. Germline V gene data show CDR1 as SEHNR and CDR2 as FQNEAQ (reference sequence). As DNA, the CDR3 is TGTGCCAGCAGCTCCGGGAGCCAGATGAACACTGAAGCTTTCTTT. Translated, it gives CASSSGSQMNTEAFF.

This chain links TRBV19 with TRBJ1-5, with 9 bases lining up with TRBD1. The length of the CDR3 is 20 residues. The V gene's germline CDR1 is LNHDA and CDR2 SQIVND (reference sequence). V trimming: 5 bases; J trimming: 5 bases; junction bases outside the gene matches: 22. CDR3 sequence reads: CASSYDDRDRAVKLDQPQHF. The CDR3 DNA reads as TGTGCCAGTAGTTACGACGACCGGGACAGGGCCGTAAAACTGGATCAGCCCCAGCATTTT.

The gene calls are TRBV30 and TRBJ2-1; 7 nucleotides agree with TRBD1. CDR3 length: 13 residues. The V and J ends lost 1 base and 6 bases, in that order; junction bases with no gene match: 3. The germline gives CDR1 GTSNPN, CDR2 SVGIG (reference sequence). CDR3 amino acids: CAWSEQGFNEQFF. CDR3 DNA: TGTGCCTGGAGTGAACAGGGGTTCAATGAGCAGTTCTTC.

The chain employs TRBV7-9 and TRBJ2-7, with D unresolved. Trimming left V 3 bases short and J 0 bases short, with 6 bases between. Germline CDR1 and CDR2: SEHNR and FQNEAQ (reference sequence). The CDR3 has 13 amino acids. CDR3 protein: CASSFRSSYEQYF. The CDR3 nucleotides are TGTGCCAGCAGCTTTAGGAGCTCCTACGAGCAGTACTTC.

V is TRBV14 and J is TRBJ1-4, with D possibly TRBD1 on 5 matching bases. CDR3 length: 15 amino acids. The V gene's germline CDR1 is SGHDN and CDR2 FVKESK. Deletions cut 4 bases from V and 3 bases from J, with 12 bases between. CDR3 in amino acids: CASSRQGLSNEKLFF. The DNA of the CDR3 is TGTGCCAGCAGCCGCCAGGGTCTATCTAATGAAAAACTGTTTTTT.

This chain joins TRBV30 and TRBJ1-4; the D is unclear. There are 13 residues in the CDR3. V gave up 8 bases and J gave up 5 bases, with 15 bases separating them. CDR1 is GTSNPN and CDR2 is SVGIG in the germline V gene (reference sequence). For the CDR3, the DNA is TGTGCCCGCCGCGGCGGGGTGAATGAAAAACTGTTTTTT. Translating gives CARRGGVNEKLFF.